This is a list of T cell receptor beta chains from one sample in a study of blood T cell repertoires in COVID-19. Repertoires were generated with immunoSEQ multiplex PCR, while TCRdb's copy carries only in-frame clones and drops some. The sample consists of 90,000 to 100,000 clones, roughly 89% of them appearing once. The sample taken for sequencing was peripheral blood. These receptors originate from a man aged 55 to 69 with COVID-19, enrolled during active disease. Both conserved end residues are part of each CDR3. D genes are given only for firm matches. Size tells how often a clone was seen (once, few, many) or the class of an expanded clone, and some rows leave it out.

CASGTGTTGELFF,TGTGCCAGTGGGACAGGGACCACCGGGGAGCTGTTTTTT,TRBJ2-2,TRBD1,TRBV7-9,.
CASSWGRGRDYGYTF,TGCGCCAGCAGCTGGGGAAGGGGTCGCGACTATGGCTACACCTTC,TRBJ1-2,.,TRBV5-1,.
CASSLLPDTEAFF,TGTGCCAGCAGCTTACTGCCGGACACTGAAGCTTTCTTT,TRBJ1-1,.,TRBV7-3,.
CASRKEREGNYGYTF,TGTGCCAGCAGAAAGGAGAGGGAGGGGAACTATGGCTACACCTTC,TRBJ1-2,.,TRBV2,.
CASSLLLADYNEQFF,TGTGCCAGCAGCTTATTACTAGCGGACTACAATGAGCAGTTCTTC,TRBJ2-1,TRBD2,TRBV7-8,.
CASGLVGASGEQYF,TGTGCTAGTGGTTTGGTAGGCGCTAGCGGGGAGCAGTACTTC,TRBJ2-7,TRBD2,TRBV12-5,.
CASSPGLAWETQYF,TGTGCCAGCAGTCCCGGACTAGCTTGGGAGACCCAGTACTTC,TRBJ2-5,TRBD2,TRBV6-2/TRBV6-3,.
CASSLKQTLSYEQYF,TGTGCCAGCAGCTTGAAGCAGACACTCTCCTACGAGCAGTACTTC,TRBJ2-7,.,TRBV11-1,.
CASSYNRGWVDQPQHF,TGTGCCAGCAGTTACAACAGGGGCTGGGTCGATCAGCCCCAGCATTTT,TRBJ1-5,TRBD1,TRBV28,few
CSASNGLLQETQYF,TGCAGTGCTAGTAACGGACTTCTCCAAGAGACCCAGTACTTC,TRBJ2-5,.,TRBV20-1,.
CASSRVGLPDDTQYF,TGTGCCAGCAGTCGAGTGGGACTACCCGATGATACGCAGTATTTT,TRBJ2-3,TRBD2,TRBV6-2/TRBV6-3,.
CASSADRDGYTF,TGTGCCAGTAGTGCTGACAGGGATGGCTACACCTTC,TRBJ1-2,TRBD1,TRBV19,.
CSVVSSGNTEAFF,TGCAGCGTTGTTAGCAGTGGGAACACTGAAGCTTTCTTT,TRBJ1-1,.,TRBV29-1,.
CSVEGRLAGGYNEQFF,TGCAGCGTTGAAGGGCGACTAGCGGGAGGCTACAATGAGCAGTTCTTC,TRBJ2-1,TRBD2,TRBV29-1,.
CASMVAGGGDTQYF,TGTGCCAGTATGGTAGCGGGGGGCGGAGATACGCAGTATTTT,TRBJ2-3,TRBD2,TRBV19,.
CASSVAAGSDSPLHF,TGTGCCAGCAGCGTAGCTGCAGGTAGCGATTCACCCCTCCACTTT,TRBJ1-6,.,TRBV9,.
CASSRGLQETQYF,TGTGCCAGCAGCCGGGGACTACAAGAGACCCAGTACTTC,TRBJ2-5,TRBD2,TRBV3-1/TRBV3-2,.
CASSYGRRPLNTEAFF,TGTGCCAGCAGTTATGGTCGGAGACCACTGAACACTGAAGCTTTCTTT,TRBJ1-1,.,TRBV6-5,.